This T cell receptor (beta chain) was sequenced during a study of response to subunit inactivated influenza vaccine. CDR1 MDHEN and CDR2 SYDVKM come from the germline V gene. The CDR3 sequence is 17 residues long. J gave up 2 bases and V 5 bases, and 11 bases lay outside the gene matches. In TCRdb, the RT-PCR reads were re-called with MiXCR into one record per CDR3 protein. The data hold approximately 700,000 distinct CDR3 sequences, with about 14% observed a single time. Broader study findings: Authors suggested each seasonal influenza vaccination recruits few new T cells.

Regarding this clonotype: Its antigen is not identified.

The source is a man aged 50 to 59 who received an inactivated influenza vaccine. The source material was PBMCs from blood, sampled approximately 15 days before vaccination. The chain uses TRBV28 and TRBJ1-5; 8 nucleotides align to TRBD1. CDR3 bases: TGTGCCAGCAGTGGCGGACAGGGCTTTGTGGGCAATCAGCCCCAGCATTTT. It translates to CASSGGQGFVGNQPQHF.